The next 16 T cell receptor beta chains were all read from a single sample in a study of identical twins. One entry per CDR3 protein, called by TCRdb with MiXCR from the 5' RACE reads. The table lists nearly 900,000 distinct CDR3 sequences, approximately 13% of them singletons. The data were also submitted as part of a second study, on yellow fever vaccine responses in identical twins.

Sequenced input: PBMCs. The receptors shown here come from a woman younger than 35 in good health.

This clonotype has only a few counts. This chain joins TRBV20-1 and TRBJ1-6, with D possibly TRBD1 on 6 matching bases. CDR3 length equals 13 residues. Deletions cut 5 bases from V and 9 bases from J, with 14 bases between. CDR1 is DFQATT, CDR2 SNEGSKA, per germline (reference sequence). The CDR3 DNA is TGCAGTGCTTTCGATGGGGGCGGTTCACCCCTCCACTTT. Translation: CSAFDGGGSPLHF.

This clonotype was counted a few times. The rearrangement joins TRBV11-2 to TRBJ2-1; D unresolved. CDR1 is SGHAT, CDR2 FQNNGV, per germline. The CDR3 runs 15 residues. The V end was cut by 0 bases, the J end by 7 bases, with 13 bases between. The CDR3 protein is CASSLDPLGRNEQFF. The CDR3 region has the DNA TGTGCCAGCAGCTTAGATCCCTTGGGAAGGAATGAGCAGTTCTTC. Complete variable domain (other parts from reference TRBV11-2 and TRBJ2-1): EAGVAQSPRYKIIEKRQSVAFWCNPISGHATLYWYQQILGQGPKLLIQFQNNGVVDDSQLPKDRFSAERLKGVDSTLKIQPAKLEDSAVYLCASSLDPLGRNEQFFGPGTRLTVL.

This chain links TRBV6-1 with TRBJ1-1, with 7 bases matching TRBD1. Germline-derived CDR1 and CDR2 are MNHNS and SASEGT. The junction had 11 bases not matched to a gene; V was cut back by 6 bases and J by 4 bases. The CDR3 contains 15 residues. CDR3 region: CASSPRQGWGTEAFF. CDR3 in DNA: TGTGCCAGCAGCCCCCGACAGGGATGGGGCACTGAAGCTTTCTTT.

This chain links TRBV4-1 with TRBJ2-2, with TRBD1 identical over 11 bases. CDR3 length equals 18 residues. Germline CDR1 MGHRA, CDR2 YSYEKL. The V gene end was trimmed by 4 bases and the J gene end by 2 bases; junction bases not matched to a gene: 9. The CDR3 DNA is TGCGCCAGCAGCCGCAAACCGGGACAGGGGGTTAACACCGGGGAGCTGTTTTTT. Protein product: CASSRKPGQGVNTGELFF.

The rearrangement links TRBV2 to TRBJ2-2, with D perhaps matching TRBD2 (6 bases). This CDR3 has 15 residues. In germline, CDR1 is SNHLY, CDR2 FYNNEI. The V and J ends lost 4 bases and 2 bases respectively, with 11 bases between them. The CDR3 sequence: CASSVGGDNTGELFF. In nucleotides, the CDR3 is TGTGCCAGCAGTGTAGGAGGGGATAACACCGGGGAGCTGTTTTTT.

There are a few counts of this clonotype. The chain is built from TRBV6-2 or TRBV6-3 and TRBJ2-3, with 11 bases fitting TRBD2. Germline CDR1 is MNHEY and CDR2 is SVGEGT. CDR3 length: 17 amino acids. V lost 6 bases and J lost 0; bases outside the gene matches: 8. The DNA for the CDR3 is TGTGCCAGCAGGAGACTAGCGGGGATATTGAGCACAGATACGCAGTATTTT. Translated: CASRRLAGILSTDTQYF.

The genes are TRBV3-1 and TRBJ1-4; 9 bases map to TRBD1. Germline CDR1 LGHDT, CDR2 YNNKEL (reference sequence). The V segment lost 2 bases and the J segment 8 bases; nucleotides outside the gene matches: 6. The CDR3 spans 15 residues. CDR3 DNA: TGTGCCAGCAGCCAACCGGGACAGGGAGGAGAAAAACTGTTTTTT. Amino acid sequence: CASSQPGQGGEKLFF. Filled out from reference TRBV3-1 and TRBJ1-4, the complete variable domain reads DTAVSQTPKYLVTQMGNDKSIKCEQNLGHDTMYWYKQDSKKFLKIMFSYNNKELIINETVPNRFSPKSPDKAHLNLHINSLELGDSAVYFCASSQPGQGGEKLFFGSGTQLSVL.

This clonotype occurred many times. The rearrangement joins TRBV20-1 to TRBJ1-1; D is undetermined. Looked up from germline, CDR1 is DFQATT and CDR2 is SNEGSKA (reference sequence). Trimming shortened V by 2 bases and J by 2 bases, and 6 bases separated the two germline ends. The CDR3 is 12 amino acids. The CDR3: CSARWLNTEAFF. CDR3 nucleotide sequence: TGCAGTGCTAGATGGTTAAACACTGAAGCTTTCTTT.

This clonotype was picked up a small number of times. The chain couples TRBV20-1 to TRBJ1-1; D is ambiguous. CDR1 is DFQATT, CDR2 SNEGSKA, per germline (reference sequence). The CDR3 runs 13 residues. Deletions cut 6 bases from V and 0 bases from J, with 11 bases between. The CDR3 here is CSACGPMNTEAFF. DNA for the CDR3: TGCAGTGCATGCGGACCGATGAACACTGAAGCTTTCTTT.

This clonotype was observed a few times. This chain links TRBV27 with TRBJ2-3; unclear D gene. With 1 base removed from V and 0 bases from J, the gap between germline ends came to 11 bases. Germline V gene data show CDR1 as MNHEY and CDR2 as SMNVEV (reference sequence). The CDR3 runs to 16 residues. The DNA of the CDR3 is TGTGCCAGCAGTTTATTGCGACCAACTAGCACAGATACGCAGTATTTT. The encoded protein is CASSLLRPTSTDTQYF.

There are many counts of this clonotype. The genes are TRBV6-2 or TRBV6-3 and TRBJ1-1; D call uncertain. This CDR3 is built from 13 residues. V was cut by 4 bases and J by 0 bases, with 6 bases left in between. Per the germline V gene, CDR1 is MNHEY and CDR2 is SVGEGT. CDR3 region: CASSSRLNTEAFF. CDR3 DNA: TGTGCCAGCAGTTCCCGCTTGAACACTGAAGCTTTCTTT.

This clonotype was seen ten or more times. The chain uses TRBV6-5 and TRBJ2-7, with D perhaps TRBD1 or TRBD2 (5 bases each). V was shortened by 2 bases and J by 4 bases, with 9 bases between the two germline ends. Germline CDR1 reads MNHEY; CDR2 reads SVGAGI. The CDR3 extends over 13 amino acids. The chain's CDR3 is CASSYGTLYEQYF. The DNA for the CDR3 is TGTGCCAGCAGTTACGGGACCTTGTACGAGCAGTACTTC.

This clonotype showed up many times. This rearrangement joins TRBV12-3 or TRBV12-4 to TRBJ1-3, with TRBD1 matching 8 bases. The V gene end was trimmed by 4 bases and the J gene end by 2 bases; junction bases not matched to a gene: 1. The CDR3 has 14 amino acids. The chain's CDR3 is CASSSTGAGNTIYF. The CDR3 DNA reads as TGTGCCAGCAGTTCGACAGGGGCTGGAAACACCATATATTTT.

The CDR3 here is CASSPLGKRGNTDTQYF. In nucleotides, the CDR3 is TGTGCCAGCAGCCCACTAGGCAAGCGGGGGAACACAGATACGCAGTATTTT. This chain joins TRBV3-1 and TRBJ2-3, with TRBD2 matching 8 bases. The germline gives CDR1 LGHDT, CDR2 YNNKEL (reference sequence). The CDR3 runs to 17 residues. V was pared by 4 bases and J by 2 bases, with 11 bases of the junction left unmatched.

This clonotype was observed a handful of times. This chain uses TRBV7-9 with TRBJ1-5, with 10 nucleotides matching TRBD1. Trimming cost V 5 bases and J 4 bases; bases outside gene matches: 8. The CDR3 has 16 amino acids. Germline loops: CDR1 SEHNR, CDR2 FQNEAQ (reference sequence). The CDR3 bases are TGTGCCAGCAGCATGGTGACAGGGGGCCCAAATCAGCCCCAGCATTTT. Translation: CASSMVTGGPNQPQHF.

This clonotype occurred a few times. V gene TRBV2 combines with J gene TRBJ2-3; D uncertain. The CDR3 is 12 amino acids. V was pared by 9 bases and J by 4 bases, with 11 bases between. Looked up from germline, CDR1 is SNHLY and CDR2 is FYNNEI. The CDR3 is CASGRLSDTQYF. CDR3 DNA: TGTGCCAGTGGCCGACTTTCAGATACGCAGTATTTT.